The entry below describes one TCR beta chain. V lost 8 bases to trimming and J lost 4 bases; unmatched junction nucleotides: 2. The CDR3 spans 12 residues. The germline V gene encodes CDR1 MDHEN and CDR2 SYDVKM. The sample comes from a study of T-cell reconstitution after alpha-beta-depleted transplantation in children. Unique molecular identifiers were used in preparing the TCRbeta library. TCRdb reprocessed the PCR reads with MiXCR, giving one entry per CDR3 protein. Here the sample spans approximately 150,000 distinct CDR3 sequences, 8.8% being singletons. The specimen was PBMCs, mostly from graft donor cells, collected 180 days after TCRalphabeta/CD19-depleted stem cell transplant. The TCR was taken from a female patient aged 2 to 10 who had a stem cell transplant for congenital amegakaryocytic thrombocytopenia, so the T cells may come from the graft donor. This sequence joins TRBV28 and TRBJ2-7; 10 positions match TRBD2. This CDR3 reads CASLTSGYEQYF. The CDR3 nucleotides read TGTGCCAGCCTGACTAGCGGGTACGAGCAGTACTTC.